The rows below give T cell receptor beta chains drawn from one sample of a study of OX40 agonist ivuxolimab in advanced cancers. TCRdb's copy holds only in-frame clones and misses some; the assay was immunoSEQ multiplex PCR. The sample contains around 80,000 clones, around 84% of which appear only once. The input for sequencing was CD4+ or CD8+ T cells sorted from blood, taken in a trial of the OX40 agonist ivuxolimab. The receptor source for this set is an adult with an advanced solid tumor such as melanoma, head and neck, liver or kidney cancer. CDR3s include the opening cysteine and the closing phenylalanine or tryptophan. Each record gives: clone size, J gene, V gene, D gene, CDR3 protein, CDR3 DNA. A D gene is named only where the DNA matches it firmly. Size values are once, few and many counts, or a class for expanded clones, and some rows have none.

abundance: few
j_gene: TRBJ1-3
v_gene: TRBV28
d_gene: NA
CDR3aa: CASLSSGNTIYF
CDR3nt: TGTGCCAGCCTCAGCTCTGGAAACACCATATATTTT

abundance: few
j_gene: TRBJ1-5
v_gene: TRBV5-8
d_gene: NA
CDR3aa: CASSPSGAGLIWNQPQHF
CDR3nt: TGTGCCAGCAGCCCATCAGGGGCAGGTCTAATATGGAATCAGCCCCAGCATTTT

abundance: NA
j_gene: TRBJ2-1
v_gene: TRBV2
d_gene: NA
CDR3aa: CASSGGINEQFF
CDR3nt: TGTGCCAGCAGTGGGGGCATAAATGAGCAGTTCTTC

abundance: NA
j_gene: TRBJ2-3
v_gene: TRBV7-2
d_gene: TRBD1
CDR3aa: CASSWAVDRGLYF
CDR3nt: TGTGCCAGCAGCTGGGCCGTGGACAGGGGATTGTATTTT

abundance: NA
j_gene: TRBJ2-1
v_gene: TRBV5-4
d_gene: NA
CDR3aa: CASSSTRHNGGQFF
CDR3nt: TGTGCCAGCAGCTCGACTCGCCACAATGGGGGGCAGTTCTTC

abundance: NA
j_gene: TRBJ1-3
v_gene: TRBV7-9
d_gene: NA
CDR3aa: CASSPGPGRGSGNTIYF
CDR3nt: TGTGCCAGCAGTCCGGGACCGGGGAGAGGGTCTGGAAACACCATATATTTT

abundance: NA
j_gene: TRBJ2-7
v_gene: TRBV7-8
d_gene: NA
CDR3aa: CASSSDHEQYF
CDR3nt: TGTGCCAGCAGCTCGGACCACGAGCAGTACTTC

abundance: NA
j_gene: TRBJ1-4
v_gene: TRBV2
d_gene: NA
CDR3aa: CASSGEAGLNEKLFF
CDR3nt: TGTGCCAGCAGTGGGGAGGCCGGCCTTAATGAAAAACTGTTTTTT

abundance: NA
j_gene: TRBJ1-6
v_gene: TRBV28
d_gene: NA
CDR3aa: CASSLGPANSPLHF
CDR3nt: TGTGCCAGCAGTTTAGGGCCAGCTAATTCACCCCTCCACTTT

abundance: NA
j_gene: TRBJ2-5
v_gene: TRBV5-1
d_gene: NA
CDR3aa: CASSLGTIGPVETQYF
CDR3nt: TGCGCCAGCAGCTTAGGGACAATCGGCCCGGTGGAGACCCAGTACTTC

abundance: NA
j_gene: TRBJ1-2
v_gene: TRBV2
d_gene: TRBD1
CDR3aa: CASSFPQGQDYGYTF
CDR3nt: TGTGCCAGCAGTTTTCCCCAGGGACAGGACTATGGCTACACCTTC

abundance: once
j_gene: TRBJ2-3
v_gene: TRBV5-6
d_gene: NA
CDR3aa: CASSSPGSSDTQYF
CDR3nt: TGTGCCAGCAGCTCCCCAGGGTCCTCAGATACGCAGTATTTT

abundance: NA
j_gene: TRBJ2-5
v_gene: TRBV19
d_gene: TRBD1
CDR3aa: CASSRTGVSETQYF
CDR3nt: TGTGCCAGTAGTAGGACAGGGGTTTCGGAGACCCAGTACTTC

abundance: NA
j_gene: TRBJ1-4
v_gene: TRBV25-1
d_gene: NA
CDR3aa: CASSASRRGRNEKLFF
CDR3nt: TGTGCCAGCAGTGCCAGCCGCAGGGGTCGAAATGAAAAACTGTTTTTT

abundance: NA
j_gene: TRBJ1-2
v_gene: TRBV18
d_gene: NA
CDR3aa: CASSPGDGYTF
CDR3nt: TGTGCCAGCTCACCAGGGGATGGCTACACCTTC

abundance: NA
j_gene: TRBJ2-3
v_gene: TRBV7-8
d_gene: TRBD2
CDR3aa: CASSSPGGAHTDTQYF
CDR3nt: TGTGCCAGCAGCTCCCCCGGGGGGGCTCACACAGATACGCAGTATTTT

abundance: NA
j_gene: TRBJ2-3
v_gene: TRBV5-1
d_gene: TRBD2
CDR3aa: CASRPSGVDTQYF
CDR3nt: TGCGCCAGCAGGCCGAGCGGGGTCGATACGCAGTATTTT

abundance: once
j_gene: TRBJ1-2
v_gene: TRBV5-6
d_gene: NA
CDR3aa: CASSLGRVGGYTF
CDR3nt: TGTGCCAGCAGCTTGGGGAGGGTTGGGGGCTACACCTTC

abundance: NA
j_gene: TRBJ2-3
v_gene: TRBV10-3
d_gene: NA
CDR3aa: CAISGAENTDTQYF
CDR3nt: TGTGCCATCAGTGGGGCAGAAAACACAGATACGCAGTATTTT

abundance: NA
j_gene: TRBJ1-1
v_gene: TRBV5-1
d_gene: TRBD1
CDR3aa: CASSHGNTGGKGTEAFF
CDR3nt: TGCGCCAGCAGCCACGGGAATACAGGGGGAAAGGGAACTGAAGCTTTCTTT

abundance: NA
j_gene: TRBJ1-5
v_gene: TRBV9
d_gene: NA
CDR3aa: CASSVGVANNQPQHF
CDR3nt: TGTGCCAGCAGCGTAGGGGTGGCAAACAATCAGCCCCAGCATTTT

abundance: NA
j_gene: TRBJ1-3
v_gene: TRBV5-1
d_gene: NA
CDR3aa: CASSLGLGGNTIYF
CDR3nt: TGCGCCAGCAGCTTGGGGTTAGGTGGAAACACCATATATTTT

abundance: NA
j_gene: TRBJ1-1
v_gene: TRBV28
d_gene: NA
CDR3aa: CASTFWGQATEAFF
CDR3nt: TGTGCCAGCACCTTCTGGGGTCAGGCCACTGAAGCTTTCTTT

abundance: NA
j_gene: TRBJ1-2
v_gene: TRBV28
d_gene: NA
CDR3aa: CASKSAGALYGYTF
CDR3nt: TGTGCCAGCAAGAGCGCAGGGGCGCTCTATGGCTACACCTTC

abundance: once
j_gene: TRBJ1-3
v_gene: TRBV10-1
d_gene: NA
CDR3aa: CASSDDSGNTIYF
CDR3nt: TGCGCCAGCAGTGACGACTCTGGAAACACCATATATTTT

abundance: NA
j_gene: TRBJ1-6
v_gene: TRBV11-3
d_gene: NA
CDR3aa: CASSPRTLSRTLHF
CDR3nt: TGTGCCAGCAGCCCCCGGACCCTTTCCAGGACCCTCCACTTT

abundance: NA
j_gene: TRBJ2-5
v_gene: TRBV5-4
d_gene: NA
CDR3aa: CASSYIRGGETQYF
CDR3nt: TGTGCCAGCAGCTACATCAGGGGAGGGGAGACCCAGTACTTC

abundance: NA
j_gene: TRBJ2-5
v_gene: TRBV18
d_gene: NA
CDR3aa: CASSQNGQTQETQYF
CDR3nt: TGTGCCAGCTCACAGAATGGACAGACCCAAGAGACCCAGTACTTC

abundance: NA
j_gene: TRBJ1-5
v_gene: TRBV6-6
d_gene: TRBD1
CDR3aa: CASSLEGTDQPQHF
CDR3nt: TGTGCCAGCAGTCTGGAGGGGACAGATCAGCCCCAGCATTTT

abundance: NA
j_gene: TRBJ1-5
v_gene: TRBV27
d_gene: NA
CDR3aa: CASSGGGQPQHF
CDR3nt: TGTGCCAGCAGTGGGGGGGGTCAGCCCCAGCATTTT

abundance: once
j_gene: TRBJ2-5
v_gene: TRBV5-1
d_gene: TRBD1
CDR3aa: CASSLGQAQETQYF
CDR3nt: TGCGCCAGCAGCTTAGGACAGGCCCAAGAGACCCAGTACTTC

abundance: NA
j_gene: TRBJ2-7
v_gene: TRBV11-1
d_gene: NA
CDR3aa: CASSQEASEQYF
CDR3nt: TGTGCCAGCAGCCAGGAAGCCTCCGAGCAGTACTTC

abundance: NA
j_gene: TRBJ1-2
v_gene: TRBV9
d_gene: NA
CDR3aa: CASSPRLGGNYGYTF
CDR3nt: TGTGCCAGCAGCCCGCGTTTGGGGGGGAACTATGGCTACACCTTC

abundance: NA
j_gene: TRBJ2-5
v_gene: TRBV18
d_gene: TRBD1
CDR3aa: CASSPTMTGVRQETQYF
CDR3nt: TGTGCCAGCTCACCGACCATGACAGGGGTCCGCCAAGAGACCCAGTACTTC

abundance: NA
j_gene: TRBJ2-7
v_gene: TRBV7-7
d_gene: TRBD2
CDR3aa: CASSPGLGLAAEQYF
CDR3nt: TGTGCCAGCAGCCCCGGCCTGGGACTAGCGGCCGAGCAGTACTTC

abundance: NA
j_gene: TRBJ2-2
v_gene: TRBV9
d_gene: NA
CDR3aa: CASSVGGSNTGELFF
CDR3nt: TGTGCCAGCAGCGTAGGGGGCTCCAACACCGGGGAGCTGTTTTTT

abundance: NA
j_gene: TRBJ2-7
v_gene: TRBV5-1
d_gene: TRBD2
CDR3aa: CASREIAGSSYEQYF
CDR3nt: TGCGCCAGCAGGGAAATAGCGGGGTCCTCCTACGAGCAGTACTTC

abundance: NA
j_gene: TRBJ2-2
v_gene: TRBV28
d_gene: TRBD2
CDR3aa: CASSTSGASAGELFF
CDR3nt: TGTGCCAGCAGTACTAGCGGGGCAAGCGCCGGGGAGCTGTTTTTT

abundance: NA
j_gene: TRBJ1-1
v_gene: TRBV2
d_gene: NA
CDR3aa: CASSEQGLYITEAFF
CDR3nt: TGTGCCAGCAGTGAACAAGGATTATATATCACTGAAGCTTTCTTT

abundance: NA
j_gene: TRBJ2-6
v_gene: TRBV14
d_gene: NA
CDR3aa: CASSQGSSGANVLTF
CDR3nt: TGTGCCAGCAGCCAAGGCAGCTCTGGGGCCAACGTCCTGACTTTC

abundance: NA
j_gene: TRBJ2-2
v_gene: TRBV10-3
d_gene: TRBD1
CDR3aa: CAISGTGNTGELFF
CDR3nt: TGTGCCATCAGCGGGACAGGGAATACCGGGGAGCTGTTTTTT

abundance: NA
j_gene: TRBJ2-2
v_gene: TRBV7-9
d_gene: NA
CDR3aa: CASSLGSGRSTGELFF
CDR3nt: TGTGCCAGCAGCTTGGGATCAGGGCGAAGTACCGGGGAGCTGTTTTTT

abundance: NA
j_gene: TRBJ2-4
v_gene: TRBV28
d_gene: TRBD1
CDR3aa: CASSLGQGINIQYF
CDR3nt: TGTGCCAGCAGTTTGGGACAGGGAATAAACATTCAGTACTTC

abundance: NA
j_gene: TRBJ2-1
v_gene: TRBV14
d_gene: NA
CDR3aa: CASSSTRKASSYNEQFF
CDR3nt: TGTGCCAGCAGCTCCACCCGAAAGGCTAGCTCCTACAATGAGCAGTTCTTC

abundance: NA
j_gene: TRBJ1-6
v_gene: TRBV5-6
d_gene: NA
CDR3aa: CASSRREAGNMAPLHF
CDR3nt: TGTGCCAGCAGCCGGAGGGAGGCAGGGAATATGGCACCCCTCCACTTT

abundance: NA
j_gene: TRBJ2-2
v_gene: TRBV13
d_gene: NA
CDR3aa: CASSLNADANTGELFF
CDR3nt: TGTGCCAGCAGCTTAAATGCGGACGCGAACACCGGGGAGCTGTTTTTT

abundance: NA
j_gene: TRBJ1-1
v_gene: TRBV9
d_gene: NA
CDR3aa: CASSVDGRGSEAFF
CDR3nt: TGTGCCAGCAGCGTAGACGGTCGGGGCAGCGAAGCTTTCTTT

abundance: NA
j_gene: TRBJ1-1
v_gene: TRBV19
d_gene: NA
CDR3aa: CASSIGAQSFNTEAFF
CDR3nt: TGTGCCAGTAGTATAGGGGCGCAGTCGTTCAACACTGAAGCTTTCTTT

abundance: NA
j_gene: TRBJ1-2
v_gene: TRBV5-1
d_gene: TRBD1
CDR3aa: CASSLIQGVYDGYTF
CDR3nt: TGCGCCAGCAGCTTGATCCAGGGGGTGTATGATGGCTACACCTTC

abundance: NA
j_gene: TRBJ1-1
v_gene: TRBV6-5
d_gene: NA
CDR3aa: CASSPEGGEAFF
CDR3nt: TGTGCCAGCAGCCCTGAGGGGGGTGAAGCTTTCTTT

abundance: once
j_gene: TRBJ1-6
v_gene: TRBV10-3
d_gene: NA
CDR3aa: CAISEGRGDYNSPLHF
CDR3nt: TGTGCCATCAGTGAAGGCAGGGGCGACTATAATTCACCCCTCCACTTT

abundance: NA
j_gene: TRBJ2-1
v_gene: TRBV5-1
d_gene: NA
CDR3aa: CASSRYNNEQFF
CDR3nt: TGCGCCAGCAGCAGGTACAACAATGAGCAGTTCTTC

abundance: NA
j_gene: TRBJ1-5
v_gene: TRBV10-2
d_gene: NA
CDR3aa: CASSDRDLGQPQHF
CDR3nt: TGCGCCAGCAGTGACAGGGATCTCGGTCAGCCCCAGCATTTT

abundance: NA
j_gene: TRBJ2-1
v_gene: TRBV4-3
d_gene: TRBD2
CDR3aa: CASSQEWRGDNEQFF
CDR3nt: TGCGCCAGCAGCCAAGAATGGCGGGGGGACAATGAGCAGTTCTTC

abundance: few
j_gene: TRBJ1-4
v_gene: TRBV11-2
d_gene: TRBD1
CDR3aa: CASSQGQGKLFF
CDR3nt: TGTGCCAGCAGTCAGGGACAGGGGAAACTGTTTTTT